Here is one T cell receptor (beta chain) with its context. This entry is derived from a study of blood T cells in healthy people across ages. Sample-barcoded 5' priming and a J-beta primer mix drove a second PCR of roughly 6 to 12 cycles. Through a template-switch adaptor with 12 random nucleotides, each cDNA molecule received a tag. Each CDR3 protein is one row after TCRdb ran MiXCR on the 5' RACE reads. This sample yields roughly 800,000 distinct CDR3 sequences, of which approximately 25% are seen a single time; 3% to 4.5% belongs to the top ten. The same specimen was also included in a second study, on T cells of mothers and their children.

The sample taken for sequencing was blood. This TCR derives from a boy aged 10-17 years in good health.

The CDR3 nucleotides read TGTGCCAGCAGTTTATCGACTTACGGGGGAGGGAGTACAGATACGCAGTATTTT. It is translated as CASSLSTYGGGSTDTQYF. The chain links TRBV27 to TRBJ2-3; 7 positions match TRBD2. V lost 0 bases to trimming and J lost 3 bases; unmatched junction nucleotides: 12. The CDR3 sequence is 18 residues long. Germline lookup yields CDR1 MNHEY and CDR2 SMNVEV (reference sequence).